This T cell receptor beta chain was recorded in a study of OX40 agonist ivuxolimab in advanced cancers. A word on this clone: Its antigen is not known.

General study results and limits: Antigen targets of the expanded peripheral T cells went undetermined.

Germline CDR1 and CDR2: SGHDT and YYEEEE. The CDR3 is 15 residues long. The V and J ends lost 2 bases and 0 bases respectively, with 10 bases between them. Produced via immunoSEQ multiplex PCR; TCRdb's table is partial and in-frame only. The repertoire has 65,000 to 80,000 clones, approximately 91% of them found once; the top ten carry 0.38%. The receptor comes from an adult with an advanced solid tumor such as melanoma, head and neck, liver or kidney cancer. V gene TRBV5-6 combines with J gene TRBJ2-3; possibly TRBD2 for D (6 bases). The material was CD4+ or CD8+ T cells sorted from blood, obtained in a trial of the OX40 agonist ivuxolimab. The CDR3 coding sequence is TGTGCCAGCAGCTTCACTAGCTTTAGCACAGATACGCAGTATTTT. Residues: CASSFTSFSTDTQYF.